These 17 T cell receptor beta chains were all obtained from the same sample, sequenced in a study of Graves' ophthalmopathy and Graves' hyperthyroidism. The authors amplified TCR beta CDR3 regions, and they did so from RNA transcripts for repertoire sequencing. HTBI-primed RT-PCR formed the first round, and a multiplex PCR formed the second. MiXCR was run by TCRdb on the multiplex PCR reads, yielding one entry per CDR3 protein. This sample has approximately 700,000 distinct CDR3 sequences, with about 44% found just once. The sample comprised peripheral blood. These receptors originate from an adult man with Graves' ophthalmopathy.

This clonotype was detected many times. Here the CDR3 DNA reads TGTGCCAGCAGCGTAGCGGTGGGGGCCTGGAACACCATATATTTT. Translation: CASSVAVGAWNTIYF. The chain carries TRBV9 and TRBJ1-3, with D possibly matching TRBD1 (6 bases). CDR1 and CDR2 (germline): SGDLS, YYNGEE. Trimming took off 0 bases at V and 7 bases at J, with 14 bases between the two ends. The CDR3 sequence is 15 residues long.

This clonotype was picked up many times. The chain recombines TRBV20-1 with TRBJ1-1; possibly TRBD1 for D (6 bases). Trimming stripped 6 bases from V and 7 bases from J, with 12 bases between. The germline CDR1 and CDR2 sequences are DFQATT and SNEGSKA (reference sequence). This CDR3 spans 11 amino acids. The CDR3 bases are TGCAGTGCCACCACAGGGAGTGAAGCTTTCTTT. This codes for CSATTGSEAFF.

Details on this clonotype: Lacking the conserved final phenylalanine or tryptophan, this CDR3 likely reflects a read error. The gene calls are TRBV20-1 and TRBJ2-7; D is possibly TRBD1 or TRBD2 (5 bases each). Trimming removed 2 bases at V and 6 bases at J, with 17 bases between. The CDR3 has 14 residues. The germline V gene encodes CDR1 DFQATT and CDR2 SNEGSKA (reference sequence). The CDR3 DNA is TGCAGTGCTAGAATCTCTTCCGGGGCGGTCGAGCAGTACCTC. It translates to CSARISSGAVEQYL.

This chain connects TRBV20-1 to TRBJ2-2; D uncertain. Trimming stripped 0 bases from V and 1 base from J, with 9 bases between. This CDR3 contains 15 residues. Germline values: CDR1 DFQATT, CDR2 SNEGSKA (reference sequence). The CDR3 coding sequence is TGCAGTGCTAGAGACCCCACAGTGAACACCGGGGAGCTGTTTTTT. This sequence encodes CSARDPTVNTGELFF.

V usage is TRBV10-3 and J usage is TRBJ1-2, with a tentative D call TRBD1 (5 bases). Germline V gives CDR1 ENHRY, CDR2 SYGVKD. This CDR3 is built from 15 residues. V was trimmed by 2 bases and J by 5 bases, leaving 15 bases between them. The CDR3 region has the DNA TGTGCCATCAGTGAGGCTAATCAGGGCCTATATGGCTACACCTTC. As protein: CAISEANQGLYGYTF.

Comments on this clonotype: One junction end disagrees with the germline gene, perhaps due to a read error. The CDR3 region is CASSQDLLLRELVQETQYF. The CDR3 DNA is TGCGCCAGCAGCCAAGATCTACTCCTACGGGAGCTGGTCCAGGAGACCCAGTACTTC. This chain joins TRBV7-3 and TRBJ2-5, with D possibly TRBD2 on 6 matching bases. Germline CDR1 and CDR2: SGHTA and FQGTGA. This CDR3 comprises 19 residues.

Worth noting for this clonotype: Relative to the germline gene, one junction end is altered; a read error may explain this. This rearrangement joins TRBV6-5 to TRBJ2-7; TRBD1 aligns across 7 bases. Germline CDR1 is MNHEY and CDR2 is SVGAGI. CDR3 length: 14 residues. CDR3 sequence: CASSPGTETYERYF. CDR3 coding DNA: TGTGCCAGCAGCCCCGGGACAGAGACCTACGAGCGGTACTTC.

The sample holds a few counts of this clonotype. The chain combines TRBV6-5 with TRBJ1-6, with 11 nucleotides matching TRBD1. With V trimmed by 2 bases and J by 10 bases, 1 base remained unmatched. Germline-derived CDR1 and CDR2 are MNHEY and SVGAGI. There are 14 residues in the CDR3. The CDR3 DNA sequence: TGTGCCAGCAGTTACGGACAGGGGGCATCACCCCTCCACTTT. Amino acid sequence: CASSYGQGASPLHF.

About this clonotype: At one of its ends the junction is not consistent with the germline gene, which may arise from a read error. V gene TRBV10-3 combines with J gene TRBJ2-6; 11 positions agree with TRBD1. There are 14 residues in the CDR3. Germline lookup yields CDR1 ENHRY and CDR2 SYGVKD. CDR3 residues: CAIRAGQGAYVLTF. CDR3 bases: TGTGCCATCAGGGCCGGACAGGGGGCCTACGTCCTGACTTTC.

This clonotype was observed at least ten times. V gene TRBV29-1 combines with J gene TRBJ1-3; no definite D call. Per the germline V gene, CDR1 is SQVTM and CDR2 is ANQGSEA. CDR3 length: 14 amino acids. Trimming removed 1 base at V and 0 bases at J, with 7 bases between. CDR3 in amino acids: CSVEGWRSGNTIYF. Here the CDR3 DNA reads TGCAGCGTTGAAGGGTGGCGCTCTGGAAACACCATATATTTT.

The gene calls are TRBV11-1 and TRBJ2-1; no reliable D call. Germline CDR1 SGHAT, CDR2 FQDESV (reference sequence). The CDR3 runs 16 residues. The V and J ends lost 1 base and 0 bases respectively, with 10 bases between them. Here the CDR3 reads CASSLDRRSSYNEQFF. CDR3 bases: TGTGCCAGCAGCTTAGATAGGCGGAGCTCCTACAATGAGCAGTTCTTC.

The rearrangement uses TRBV29-1 and TRBJ1-2; 10 nucleotides agree with TRBD1. The V gene's germline CDR1 is SQVTM and CDR2 ANQGSEA. The CDR3 contains 13 residues. With 4 bases clipped from V and 7 bases from J, the junction kept 6 bases outside the gene matches. CDR3 DNA sequence: TGCAGCGTTGCCGACAGGGGGCATGGTGGCTACACCTTC. Residues: CSVADRGHGGYTF.

Regarding this clonotype: The DNA is left out, because the CDR3 cannot be placed on it with certainty; the CDR3 is given as TCRdb lists it. V usage is TRBV29-1 and J usage is TRBJ1-4; the table's TRBD1 call for D was not verified on the DNA. Germline CDR1 is SQVTM and CDR2 is ANQGSEA. The CDR3 totals 13 residues, both ends included. The CDR3 sequence is CSVAGSGGKNCFF.

This chain connects TRBV2 to TRBJ1-2, with D tentatively TRBD1 (5 bases). The germline V gene encodes CDR1 SNHLY and CDR2 FYNNEI. This CDR3 contains 15 residues. The V and J ends lost 5 bases and 1 base respectively, with 14 bases between them. Written as DNA, the CDR3 is TGTGCCAGCAGTTACCCTCGGACAAGTAACTATGGCTACACCTTC. Its protein is CASSYPRTSNYGYTF.

The chain joins TRBV29-1 to TRBJ2-7; 10 bases fit TRBD1. The CDR3 runs 13 residues. Germline assignment: CDR1 SQVTM and CDR2 ANQGSEA. Trimming removed 7 bases from V and 5 bases from J; junction bases left unmatched: 8. The CDR3 nucleotides read TGCAGCGCGGAGACAGGGGGCTTCGACGAGCAGTACTTC. Residues: CSAETGGFDEQYF.

V gene TRBV25-1 combines with J gene TRBJ2-2; TRBD2 matches at 14 bases. The CDR3 consists of 16 residues. The V gene end was trimmed by 6 bases and the J gene end by 4 bases; junction bases not matched to a gene: 4. Germline loops: CDR1 MGHDK, CDR2 SYGVNS. The CDR3 region is CASSWGTSGGTGELFF. The CDR3 nucleotides are TGTGCCAGCAGCTGGGGGACTAGCGGGGGCACCGGGGAGCTGTTTTTT.

With regard to this clonotype: This may come from a read error, since a much larger clone is one base off. V gene TRBV11-1 combines with J gene TRBJ1-2, with 8 nucleotides matching TRBD1. Per the germline V gene, CDR1 is SGHAT and CDR2 is FQDESV (reference sequence). This CDR3 has 14 residues. Germline trimming cut 3 bases from V and 8 bases from J; bases unmatched to any gene: 8. The CDR3 reads CASSLQGAEKGYTF. CDR3 nucleotide sequence: TGTGCCAGCAGCTTGCAGGGGGCTGAGAAGGGCTACACCTTC.